One T cell receptor beta chain is described in this entry. The data were taken from a study of blood T cell repertoires in COVID-19. Germline values: CDR1 SGHTA, CDR2 FQGTGA. Losses at the gene ends were 5 bases for V and 7 bases for J; bases not matched to a gene: 8. There are 14 residues in the CDR3. Assay: immunoSEQ multiplex PCR; the TCRdb copy retains only in-frame clones and omits some. The sample lists some 250,000 clones, 85% to 90% occurring once. The TCR originated in a man aged 60 to 75 with acute or convalescent COVID-19. The chain recombines TRBV7-3 with TRBJ2-1; 7 nucleotides line up with TRBD1. Sequenced material: peripheral blood. The CDR3 loop reads CASSPRTGGNEQFF. The CDR3 nucleotides read TGTGCCAGCAGCCCTCGGACAGGAGGAAATGAGCAGTTCTTC.